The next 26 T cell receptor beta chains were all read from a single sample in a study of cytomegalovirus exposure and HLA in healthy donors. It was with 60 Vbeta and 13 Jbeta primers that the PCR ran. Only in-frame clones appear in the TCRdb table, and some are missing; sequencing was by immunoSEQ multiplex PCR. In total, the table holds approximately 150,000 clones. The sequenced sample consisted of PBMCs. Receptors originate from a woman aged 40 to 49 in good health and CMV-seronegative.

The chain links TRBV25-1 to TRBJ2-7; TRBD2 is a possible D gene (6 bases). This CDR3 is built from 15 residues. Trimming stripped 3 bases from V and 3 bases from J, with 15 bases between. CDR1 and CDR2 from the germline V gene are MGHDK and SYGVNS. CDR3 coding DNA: TGTGCCAGCAGTGATCCAAGGACGGGGGACTACGAGCAGTACGTC. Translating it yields CASSDPRTGDYEQYV.

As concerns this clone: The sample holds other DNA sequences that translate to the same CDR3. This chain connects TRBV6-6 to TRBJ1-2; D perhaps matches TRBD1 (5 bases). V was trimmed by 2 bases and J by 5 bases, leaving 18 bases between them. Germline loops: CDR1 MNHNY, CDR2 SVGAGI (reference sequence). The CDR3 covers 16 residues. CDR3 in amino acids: CASSYPGTHRPYGYTF. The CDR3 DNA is TGTGCCAGCAGTTACCCGGGGACTCACAGGCCGTATGGCTACACCTTC.

CDR3 residues: CASTLQGRTEAFF. The CDR3 DNA reads TGTGCCAGCACACTACAGGGCAGGACTGAAGCTTTCTTT. The chain joins TRBV6-5 to TRBJ1-1; D perhaps matches TRBD1 (6 bases). The CDR3 is 13 amino acids. The V gene's germline CDR1 is MNHEY and CDR2 SVGAGI. V gave up 7 bases and J gave up 5 bases, with 14 bases separating them.

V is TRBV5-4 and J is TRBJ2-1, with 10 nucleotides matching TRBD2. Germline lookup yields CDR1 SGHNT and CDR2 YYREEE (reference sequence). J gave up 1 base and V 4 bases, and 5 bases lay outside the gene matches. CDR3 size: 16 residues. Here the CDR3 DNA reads TGTGCCAGCAGCCCTCGGGGACTAGCGTCCTACAATGAGCAGTTCTTC. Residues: CASSPRGLASYNEQFF.

Here the CDR3 DNA reads TGTGCCAGCTCACTCGGAGTCTCTGGGGCCAACGTCCTGACTTTC. Its translation: CASSLGVSGANVLTF. This chain joins TRBV18 and TRBJ2-6; unclear D gene. The germline CDR1 and CDR2 sequences are KGHSH and LQKENI. The CDR3 loop spans 15 amino acids. The V end lost 4 bases, the J end lost 0 bases, and 7 bases lay between the germline ends.

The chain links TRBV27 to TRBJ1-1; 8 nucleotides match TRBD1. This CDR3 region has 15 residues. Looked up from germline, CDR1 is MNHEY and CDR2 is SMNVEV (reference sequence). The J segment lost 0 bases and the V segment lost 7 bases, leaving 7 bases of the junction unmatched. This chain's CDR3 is CASTPRQGMNTEAFF. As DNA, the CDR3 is TGTGCCAGCACCCCACGACAGGGGATGAACACTGAAGCTTTCTTT.

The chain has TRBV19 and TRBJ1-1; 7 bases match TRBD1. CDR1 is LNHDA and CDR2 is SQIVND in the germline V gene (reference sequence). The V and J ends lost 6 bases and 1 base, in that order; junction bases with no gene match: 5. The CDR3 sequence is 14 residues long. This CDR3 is CASRTRGTNTEAFF. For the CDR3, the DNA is TGTGCCAGTAGGACCAGGGGGACGAACACTGAAGCTTTCTTT.

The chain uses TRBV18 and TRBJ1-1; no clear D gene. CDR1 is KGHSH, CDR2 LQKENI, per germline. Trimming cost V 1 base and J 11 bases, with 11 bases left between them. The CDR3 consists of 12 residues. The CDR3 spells CASSPRELGAFF. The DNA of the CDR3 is TGTGCCAGCTCACCACGGGAGCTGGGTGCTTTCTTT.

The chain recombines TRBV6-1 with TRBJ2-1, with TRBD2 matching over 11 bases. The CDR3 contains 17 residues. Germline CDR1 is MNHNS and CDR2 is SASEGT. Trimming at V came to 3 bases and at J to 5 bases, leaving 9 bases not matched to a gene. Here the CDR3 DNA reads TGTGCCAGCAGTGATGCAGGGGCTAGCGGGGGGAACAATGAGCAGTTCTTC. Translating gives CASSDAGASGGNNEQFF.

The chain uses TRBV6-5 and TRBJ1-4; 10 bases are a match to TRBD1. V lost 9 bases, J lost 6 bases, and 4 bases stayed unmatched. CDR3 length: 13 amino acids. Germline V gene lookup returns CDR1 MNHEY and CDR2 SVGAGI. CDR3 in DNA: TGTGCCAGTTCCGGGACAGGGGATGAAAAACTGTTTTTT. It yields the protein CASSGTGDEKLFF.

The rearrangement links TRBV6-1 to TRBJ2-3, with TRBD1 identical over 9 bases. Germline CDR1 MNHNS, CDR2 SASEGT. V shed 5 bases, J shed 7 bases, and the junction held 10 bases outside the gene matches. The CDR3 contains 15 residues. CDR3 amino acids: CASSITGGLGNTQYF. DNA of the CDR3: TGTGCCAGCAGTATAACAGGGGGCCTGGGGAATACGCAGTATTTT.

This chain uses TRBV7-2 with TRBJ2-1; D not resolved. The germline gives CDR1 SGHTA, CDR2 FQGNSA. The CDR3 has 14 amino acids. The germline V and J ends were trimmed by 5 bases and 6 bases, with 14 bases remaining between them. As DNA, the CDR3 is TGTGCCAGCAGCCCGAGCGTGGCCACCAATGAGCAGTTCTTC. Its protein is CASSPSVATNEQFF.

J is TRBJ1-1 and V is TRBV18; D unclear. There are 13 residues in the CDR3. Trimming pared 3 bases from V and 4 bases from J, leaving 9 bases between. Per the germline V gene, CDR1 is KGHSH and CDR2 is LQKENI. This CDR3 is CASSPGRTTEAFF. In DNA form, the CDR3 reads TGTGCCAGCTCACCTGGCAGAACCACTGAAGCTTTCTTT.

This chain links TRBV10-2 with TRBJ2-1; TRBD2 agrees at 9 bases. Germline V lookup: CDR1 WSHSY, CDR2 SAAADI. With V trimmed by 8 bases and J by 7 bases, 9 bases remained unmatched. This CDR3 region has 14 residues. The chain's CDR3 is CASQLAGSGNEQFF. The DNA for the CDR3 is TGCGCCAGCCAGCTAGCGGGGTCTGGTAATGAGCAGTTCTTC.

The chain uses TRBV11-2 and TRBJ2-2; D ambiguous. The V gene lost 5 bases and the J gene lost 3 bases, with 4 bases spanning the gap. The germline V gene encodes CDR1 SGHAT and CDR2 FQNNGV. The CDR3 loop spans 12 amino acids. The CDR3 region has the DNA TGTGCCAGCAGCCCCTACACCGGGGAGCTGTTTTTT. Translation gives CASSPYTGELFF.

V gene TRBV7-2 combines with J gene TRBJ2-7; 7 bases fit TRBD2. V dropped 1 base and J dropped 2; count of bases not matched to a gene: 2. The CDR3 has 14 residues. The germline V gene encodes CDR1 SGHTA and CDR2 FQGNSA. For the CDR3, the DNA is TGTGCCAGCAGCTTAGAGGCGGGGGCCTACGAGCAGTACGTC. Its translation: CASSLEAGAYEQYV.

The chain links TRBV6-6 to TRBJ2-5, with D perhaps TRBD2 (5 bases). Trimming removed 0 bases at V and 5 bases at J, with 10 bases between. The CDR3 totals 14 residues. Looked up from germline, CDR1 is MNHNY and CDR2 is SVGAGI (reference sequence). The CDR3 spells CASSYSSGKETQYF. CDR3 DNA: TGTGCCAGCAGTTACTCTTCCGGGAAGGAGACCCAGTACTTC.

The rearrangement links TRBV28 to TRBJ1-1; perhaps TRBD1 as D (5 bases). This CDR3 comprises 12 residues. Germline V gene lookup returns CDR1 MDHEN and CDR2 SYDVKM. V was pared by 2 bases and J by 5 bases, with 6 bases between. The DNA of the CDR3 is TGTGCCAGCAGTTTAAGGACAACTGAAGCTTTCTTT. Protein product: CASSLRTTEAFF. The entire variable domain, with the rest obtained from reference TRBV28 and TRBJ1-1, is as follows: DVKVTQSSRYLVKRTGEKVFLECVQDMDHENMFWYRQDPGLGLRLIYFSYDVKMKEKGDIPEGYSVSREKKERFSLILESASTNQTSMYLCASSLRTTEAFFGQGTRLTVV.

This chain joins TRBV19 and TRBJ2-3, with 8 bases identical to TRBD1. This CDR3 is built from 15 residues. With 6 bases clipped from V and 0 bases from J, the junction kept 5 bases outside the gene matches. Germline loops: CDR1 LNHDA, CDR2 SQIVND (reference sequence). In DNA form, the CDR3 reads TGTGCCAGTAGCCCGGGACAGGCTAGCACAGATACGCAGTATTTT. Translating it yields CASSPGQASTDTQYF.

The CDR3 region has the DNA TGTGCCAGCAGCGTAGCTACGGGAGGAAACACCATATATTTT. This sequence encodes CASSVATGGNTIYF. The rearrangement joins TRBV9 to TRBJ1-3; D remains ambiguous. Germline assignment: CDR1 SGDLS and CDR2 YYNGEE. CDR3 length: 14 amino acids. Trimming took 0 bases from V and 4 from J, leaving 8 bases between them.

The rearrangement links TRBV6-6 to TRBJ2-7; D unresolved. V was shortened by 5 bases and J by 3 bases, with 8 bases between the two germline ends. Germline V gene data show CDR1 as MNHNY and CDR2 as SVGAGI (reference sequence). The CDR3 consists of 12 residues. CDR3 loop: CASSRLDYEQYF. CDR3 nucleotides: TGTGCCAGCAGTAGACTCGACTACGAGCAGTACTTC.

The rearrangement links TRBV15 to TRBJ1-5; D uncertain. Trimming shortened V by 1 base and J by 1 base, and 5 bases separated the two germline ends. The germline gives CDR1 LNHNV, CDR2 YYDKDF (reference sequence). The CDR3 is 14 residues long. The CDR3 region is CATSRVSSNQPQHF. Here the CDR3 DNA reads TGTGCCACCAGCAGAGTTAGCAGCAATCAGCCCCAGCATTTT.

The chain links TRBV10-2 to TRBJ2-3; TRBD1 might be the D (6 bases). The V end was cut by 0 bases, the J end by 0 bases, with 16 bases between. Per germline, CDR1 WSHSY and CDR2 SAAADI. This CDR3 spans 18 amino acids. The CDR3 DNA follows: TGCGCCAGCAGTGAGTCTAGGGCGACAGGCCTTAGCACAGATACGCAGTATTTT. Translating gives CASSESRATGLSTDTQYF.

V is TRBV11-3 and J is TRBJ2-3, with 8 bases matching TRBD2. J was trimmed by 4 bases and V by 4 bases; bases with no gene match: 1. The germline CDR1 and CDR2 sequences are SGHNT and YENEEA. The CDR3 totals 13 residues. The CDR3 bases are TGTGCCAGCAGCTCGGGGGGGGCAGATACGCAGTATTTT. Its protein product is CASSSGGADTQYF.

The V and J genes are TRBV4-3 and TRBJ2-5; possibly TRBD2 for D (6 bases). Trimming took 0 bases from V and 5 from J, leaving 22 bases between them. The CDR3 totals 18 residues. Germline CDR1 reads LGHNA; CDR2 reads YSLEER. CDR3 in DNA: TGCGCCAGCAGCCAAGACCATTTATATGGGGGGTCAAGGGAGACCCAGTACTTC. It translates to CASSQDHLYGGSRETQYF.

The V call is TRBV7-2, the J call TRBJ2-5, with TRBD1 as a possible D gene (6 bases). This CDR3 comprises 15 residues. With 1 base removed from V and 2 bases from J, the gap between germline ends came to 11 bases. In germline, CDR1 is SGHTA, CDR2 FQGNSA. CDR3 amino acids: CASSLVRGPQETQYF. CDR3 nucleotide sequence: TGTGCCAGCAGCTTAGTCAGGGGACCGCAAGAGACCCAGTACTTC.